This TCR beta chain was documented in a study of a mutant IDH1 vaccine in newly diagnosed glioma. The CDR3 is 17 amino acids. Trimming left V 4 bases short and J 2 bases short, with 16 bases between. The germline V gene has CDR1 SGDLS and CDR2 YYNGEE. Produced via immunoSEQ multiplex PCR; TCRdb's table is partial and in-frame only. The sample consists of some 42,000 clones, approximately 72% of them appearing once. With regard to this clone: The antigen is undetermined.

Time point given: week 23, last vaccination. Each dose of the vaccine consisted of 300 ug of mutant IDH1 20-mer peptide, with topical imiquimod. New WHO grade 3 or 4 astrocytomas that were IDH1-mutant and ATRX-lost had been found in donors. The clonotype originates from a man aged 45-65 years with glioma. The material sequenced was PBMCs, taken from a glioma patient whose treatment included an IDH1 peptide vaccine. V gene TRBV9 combines with J gene TRBJ2-6, with D possibly being TRBD2 (5 bases). CDR3 DNA sequence: TGTGCCAGCAGCCCAACCGGAGGAGTAGCTGGGGCCAACGTCCTGACTTTC. As protein: CASSPTGGVAGANVLTF.